This T cell receptor beta chain came from a study of OX40 agonist ivuxolimab in advanced cancers. At the level of the study: Patients received ivuxolimab, an agonistic anti-OX40 (CD134) antibody. Prior anti-PD-1, anti-PD-L1 or anti-CTLA-4 therapy was allowed; more than 30% had some.

Broader study findings: Which antigen the expanded peripheral T cells recognized is unknown.

Comments on this clone: The antigen remains unidentified.

Here immunoSEQ multiplex PCR was the method, and the copy in TCRdb shows in-frame clones only, minus some. Counted here are about 120,000 clones, roughly 95% occurring once; the ten biggest clones make up 0.15% to 0.17%. This TCR came from an adult with an advanced solid tumor such as melanoma, head and neck, liver or kidney cancer. The sample here was CD4+ or CD8+ T cells sorted from blood, taken in a trial of the OX40 agonist ivuxolimab.

CDR3 amino acids: CASSDPAQKNTEAFF. DNA of the CDR3: TGTGCCAGCAGTGACCCCGCTCAAAAGAACACTGAAGCTTTCTTT. The chain combines TRBV6-1 with TRBJ1-1, with D hard to call. CDR1 is MNHNS and CDR2 is SASEGT in the germline V gene. The CDR3 sequence is 15 residues long. V lost 3 bases, J lost 1 base, and 12 bases lay in between.